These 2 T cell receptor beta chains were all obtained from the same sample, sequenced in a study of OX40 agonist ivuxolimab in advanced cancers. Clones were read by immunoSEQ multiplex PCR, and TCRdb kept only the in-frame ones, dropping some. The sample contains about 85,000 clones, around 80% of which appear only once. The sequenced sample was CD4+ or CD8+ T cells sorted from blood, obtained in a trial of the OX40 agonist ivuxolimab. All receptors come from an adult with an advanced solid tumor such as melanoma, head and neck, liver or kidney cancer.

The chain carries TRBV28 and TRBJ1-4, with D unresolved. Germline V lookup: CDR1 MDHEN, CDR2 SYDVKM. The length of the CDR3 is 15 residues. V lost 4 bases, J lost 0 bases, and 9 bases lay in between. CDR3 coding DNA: TGTGCCAGCAGTTCCGTTCCTCCAACTAATGAAAAACTGTTTTTT. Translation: CASSSVPPTNEKLFF.

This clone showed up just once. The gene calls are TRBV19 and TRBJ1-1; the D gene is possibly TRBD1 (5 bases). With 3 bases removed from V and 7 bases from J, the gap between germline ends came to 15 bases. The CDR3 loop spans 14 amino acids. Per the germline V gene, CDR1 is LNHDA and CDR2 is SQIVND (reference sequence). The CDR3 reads CASSIVLGTGEAFF. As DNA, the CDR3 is TGTGCCAGTAGTATCGTCCTGGGGACGGGTGAAGCTTTCTTT.